This TCR beta chain was retrieved from a study of early T cells in non-severe SARS-CoV-2 infection. The wider study: Sequencing of bulk RNA from unsorted whole blood was done, without chain pairing. Whole-study findings and limits: Matching against VDJdb likely underestimated virus-specific expansions, favoring anti-spike CD8.

Unique molecular identifier tags were affixed to discrete cDNA molecules. TCRdb re-called the 5' RACE reads with MiXCR, one entry per CDR3 protein. This sample has roughly 70,000 distinct CDR3 sequences; 20% occur once, and the top ten carry more than 15%. A word on this clonotype: The antigen is unknown.

The CDR3 contains 15 residues. With 2 bases clipped from V and 6 bases from J, the junction kept 7 bases outside the gene matches. The germline V gene has CDR1 GTSNPN and CDR2 SVGIG (reference sequence). The rearrangement links TRBV30 to TRBJ1-6; TRBD1 aligns across 7 bases. The receptor comes from an adult who was a healthcare worker with PCR-confirmed SARS-CoV-2 infection or an uninfected control (not recorded which). The starting material was whole blood, obtained at baseline. The CDR3 bases are TGTGCCTGGAGTACAGGGACAGTCTCTAATTCACCCCTCCACTTT. Its protein product is CAWSTGTVSNSPLHF.